The sequence of this T cell receptor (beta chain) was determined in a study of T-cell reconstitution after alpha-beta-depleted transplantation in children. A TCRbeta library incorporating unique molecular identifiers was prepared. MiXCR was run by TCRdb on the PCR reads, yielding one entry per CDR3 protein. The sample gives under 450,000 distinct CDR3 sequences, about 14% of which show up once; about 4.5% is in the top ten. V was cut by 0 bases and J by 1 base, with 18 bases left in between. CDR3 size: 18 residues. Germline V gene lookup returns CDR1 LGHNA and CDR2 YSLEER. This TCR came from a human donor who donated a stem cell graft to a child with Fanconi anemia. The V and J genes are TRBV4-3 and TRBJ2-5; no firm D call. Material: PBMCs, obtained from the stem cell graft. CDR3 in amino acids: CASSQDLVSVDIQETQYF. The CDR3 nucleotides are TGCGCCAGCAGCCAAGATCTAGTATCGGTAGACATCCAAGAGACCCAGTACTTC.